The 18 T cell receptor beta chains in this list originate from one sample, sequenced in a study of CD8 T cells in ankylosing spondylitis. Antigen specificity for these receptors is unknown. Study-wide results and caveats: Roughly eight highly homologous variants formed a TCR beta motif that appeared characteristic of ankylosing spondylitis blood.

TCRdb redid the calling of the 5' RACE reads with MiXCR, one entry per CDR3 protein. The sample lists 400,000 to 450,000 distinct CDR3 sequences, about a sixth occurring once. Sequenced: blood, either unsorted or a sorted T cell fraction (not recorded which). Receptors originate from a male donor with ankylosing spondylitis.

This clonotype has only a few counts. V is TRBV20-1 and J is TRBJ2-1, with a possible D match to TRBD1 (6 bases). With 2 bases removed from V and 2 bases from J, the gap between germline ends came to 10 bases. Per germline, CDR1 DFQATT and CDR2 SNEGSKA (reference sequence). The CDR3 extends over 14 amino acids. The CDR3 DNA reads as TGCAGTGCTAGAAGGCAGGGGCCCTACAATGAGCAGTTCTTC. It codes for CSARRQGPYNEQFF.

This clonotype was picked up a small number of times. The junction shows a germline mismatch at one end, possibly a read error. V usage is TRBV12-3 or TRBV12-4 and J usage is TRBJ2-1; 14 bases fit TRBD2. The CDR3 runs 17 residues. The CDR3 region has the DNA TGTGCCAGCTCACGTCTGCCCACCACCGGGACTAGCGGGAGCCAATCCTTC. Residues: CASSRLPTTGTSGSQSF.

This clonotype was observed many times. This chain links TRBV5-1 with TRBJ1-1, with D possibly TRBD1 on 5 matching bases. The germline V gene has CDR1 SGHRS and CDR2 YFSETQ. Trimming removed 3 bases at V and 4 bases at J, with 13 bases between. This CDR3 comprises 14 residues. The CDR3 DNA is TGCGCCAGCAGCTCGGGGGACGTCGGCACTGAAGCTTTCTTT. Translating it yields CASSSGDVGTEAFF.

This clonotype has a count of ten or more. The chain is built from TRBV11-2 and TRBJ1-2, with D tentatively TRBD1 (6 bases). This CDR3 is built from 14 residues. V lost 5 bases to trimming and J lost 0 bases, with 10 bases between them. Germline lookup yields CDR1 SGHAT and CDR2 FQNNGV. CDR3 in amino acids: CASSLGQTNYGYTF. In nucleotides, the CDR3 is TGTGCCAGCAGCCTCGGACAGACTAACTATGGCTACACCTTC. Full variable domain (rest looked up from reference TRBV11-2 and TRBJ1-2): EAGVAQSPRYKIIEKRQSVAFWCNPISGHATLYWYQQILGQGPKLLIQFQNNGVVDDSQLPKDRFSAERLKGVDSTLKIQPAKLEDSAVYLCASSLGQTNYGYTFGSGTRLTVV.

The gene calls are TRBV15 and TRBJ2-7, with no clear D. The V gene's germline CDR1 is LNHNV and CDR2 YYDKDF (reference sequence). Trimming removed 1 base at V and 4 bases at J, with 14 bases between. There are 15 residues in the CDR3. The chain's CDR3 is CATSRGFDSSYEQYF. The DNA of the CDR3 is TGTGCCACCAGCAGAGGGTTTGATAGCTCTTACGAGCAGTACTTC. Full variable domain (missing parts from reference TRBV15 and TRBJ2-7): DAMVIQNPRYQVTQFGKPVTLSCSQTLNHNVMYWYQQKSSQAPKLLFHYYDKDFNNEADTPDNFQSRRPNTSFCFLDIRSPGLGDTAMYLCATSRGFDSSYEQYFGPGTRLTVT.

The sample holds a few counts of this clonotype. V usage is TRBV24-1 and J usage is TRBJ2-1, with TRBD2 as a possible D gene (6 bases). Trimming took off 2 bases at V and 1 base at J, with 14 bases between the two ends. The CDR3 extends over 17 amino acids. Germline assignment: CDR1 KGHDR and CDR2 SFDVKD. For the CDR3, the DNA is TGTGCCACCAGTGATTCGAGGGCTAGCGTGTCCTACAATGAGCAGTTCTTC. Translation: CATSDSRASVSYNEQFF.

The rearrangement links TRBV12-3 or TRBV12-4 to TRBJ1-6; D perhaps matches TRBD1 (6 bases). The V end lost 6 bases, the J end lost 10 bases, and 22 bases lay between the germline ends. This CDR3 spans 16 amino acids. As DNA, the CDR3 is TGTGCCAGCAGCCGCCCCTCACAGGGCTGGGGGTCACCCCTCCACTTT. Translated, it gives CASSRPSQGWGSPLHF.

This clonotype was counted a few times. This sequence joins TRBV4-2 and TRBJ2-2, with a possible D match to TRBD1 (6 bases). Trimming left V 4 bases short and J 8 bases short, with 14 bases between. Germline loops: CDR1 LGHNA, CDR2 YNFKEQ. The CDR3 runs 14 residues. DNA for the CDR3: TGTGCCAGCAGCCGAACCACAGGGATAGGGGAGCTGTTTTTT. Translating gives CASSRTTGIGELFF.

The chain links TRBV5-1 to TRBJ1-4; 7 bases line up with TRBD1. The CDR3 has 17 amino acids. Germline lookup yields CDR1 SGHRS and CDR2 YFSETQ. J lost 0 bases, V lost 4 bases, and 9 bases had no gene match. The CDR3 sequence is CASSPTGQAATNEKLFF. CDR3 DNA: TGCGCCAGCAGCCCCACAGGACAGGCTGCAACTAATGAAAAACTGTTTTTT.

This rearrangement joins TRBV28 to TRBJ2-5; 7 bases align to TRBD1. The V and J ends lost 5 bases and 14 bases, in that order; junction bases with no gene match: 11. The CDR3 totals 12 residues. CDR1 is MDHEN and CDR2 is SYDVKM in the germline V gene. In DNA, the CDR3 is TGTGCCAGCAGTCCCCCGTCAGGGGGTTTTTACTTC. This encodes CASSPPSGGFYF.

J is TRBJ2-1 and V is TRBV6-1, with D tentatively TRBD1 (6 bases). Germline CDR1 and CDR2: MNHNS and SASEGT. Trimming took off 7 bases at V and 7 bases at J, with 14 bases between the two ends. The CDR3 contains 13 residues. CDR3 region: CASTSNRENEQFF. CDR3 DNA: TGTGCCAGCACCTCCAACAGGGAGAATGAGCAGTTCTTC.

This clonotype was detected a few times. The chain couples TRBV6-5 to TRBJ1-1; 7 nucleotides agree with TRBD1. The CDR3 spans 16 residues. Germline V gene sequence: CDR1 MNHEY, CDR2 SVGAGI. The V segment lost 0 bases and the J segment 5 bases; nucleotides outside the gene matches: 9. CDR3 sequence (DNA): TGTGCCAGCAGTTACTCCCGACAGGGTAGGAAGACTGAAGCTTTCTTT. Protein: CASSYSRQGRKTEAFF.

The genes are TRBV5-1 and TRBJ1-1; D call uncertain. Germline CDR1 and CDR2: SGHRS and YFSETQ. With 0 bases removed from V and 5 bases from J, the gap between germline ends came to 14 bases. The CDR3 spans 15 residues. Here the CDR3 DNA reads TGCGCCAGCAGCTTGGCCGGGTGGGCTAAGACTGAAGCTTTCTTT. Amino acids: CASSLAGWAKTEAFF. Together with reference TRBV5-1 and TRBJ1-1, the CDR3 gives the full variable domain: KAGVTQTPRYLIKTRGQQVTLSCSPISGHRSVSWYQQTPGQGLQFLFEYFSETQRNKGNFPGRFSGRQFSNSRSEMNVSTLELGDSALYLCASSLAGWAKTEAFFGQGTRLTVV.

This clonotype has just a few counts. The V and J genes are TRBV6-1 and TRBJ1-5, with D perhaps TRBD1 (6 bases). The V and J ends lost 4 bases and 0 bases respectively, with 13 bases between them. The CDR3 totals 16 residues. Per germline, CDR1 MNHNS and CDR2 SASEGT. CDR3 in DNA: TGTGCCAGCAGTGTAGGAAGGGGGGATAGCAATCAGCCCCAGCATTTT. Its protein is CASSVGRGDSNQPQHF.

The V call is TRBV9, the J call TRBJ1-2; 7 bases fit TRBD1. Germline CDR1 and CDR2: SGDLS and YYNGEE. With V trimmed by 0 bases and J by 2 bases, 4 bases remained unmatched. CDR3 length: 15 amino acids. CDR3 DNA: TGTGCCAGCAGCGTAGGTCCACAGGGGAACTATGGCTACACCTTC. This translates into CASSVGPQGNYGYTF.

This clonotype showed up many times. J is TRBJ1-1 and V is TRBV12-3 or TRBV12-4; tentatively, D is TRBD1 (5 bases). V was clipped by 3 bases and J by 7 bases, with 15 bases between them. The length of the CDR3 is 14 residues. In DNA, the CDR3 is TGTGCCAGCAGTTTCCGGGGGTTCGTTAATGAAGCTTTCTTT. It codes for CASSFRGFVNEAFF.

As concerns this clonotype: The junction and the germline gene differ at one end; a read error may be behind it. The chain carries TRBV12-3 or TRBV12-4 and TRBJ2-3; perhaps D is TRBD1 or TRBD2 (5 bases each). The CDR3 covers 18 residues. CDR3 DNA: TGTACCAGCAGTCTCGGGACCATTAACTCATTCCGCACAGATACGCAGTATTTT. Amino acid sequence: CTSSLGTINSFRTDTQYF.

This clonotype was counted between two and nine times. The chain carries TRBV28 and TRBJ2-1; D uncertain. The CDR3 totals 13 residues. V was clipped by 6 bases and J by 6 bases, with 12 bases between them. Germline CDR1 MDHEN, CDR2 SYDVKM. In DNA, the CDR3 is TGTGCCAGCAGCCCAGAGTTTCTCAATGAGCAGTTCTTC. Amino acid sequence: CASSPEFLNEQFF.